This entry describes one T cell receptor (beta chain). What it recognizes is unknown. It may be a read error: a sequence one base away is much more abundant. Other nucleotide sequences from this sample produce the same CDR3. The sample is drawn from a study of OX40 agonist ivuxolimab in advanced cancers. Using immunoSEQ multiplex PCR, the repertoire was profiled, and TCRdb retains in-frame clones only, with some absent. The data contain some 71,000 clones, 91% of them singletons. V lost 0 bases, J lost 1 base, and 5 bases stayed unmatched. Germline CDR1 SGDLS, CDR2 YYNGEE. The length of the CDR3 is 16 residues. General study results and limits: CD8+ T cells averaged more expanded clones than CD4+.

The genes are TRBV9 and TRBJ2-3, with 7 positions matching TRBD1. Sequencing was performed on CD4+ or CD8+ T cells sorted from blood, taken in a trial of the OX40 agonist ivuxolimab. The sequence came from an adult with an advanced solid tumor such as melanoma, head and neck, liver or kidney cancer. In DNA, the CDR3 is TGTGCCAGCAGCGTAGCAGGGGGTGAGGGCACAGATACGCAGTATTTT. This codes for CASSVAGGEGTDTQYF.